This TCR beta chain derives from a study of blood T cell repertoires in COVID-19. Libraries were prepared by immunoSEQ multiplex PCR; TCRdb keeps only in-frame clonotypes and omits some of them. The sample lists roughly 240,000 clones, 86% occurring once. V lost 7 bases, J lost 7 bases, and 17 bases lay in between. Per the germline V gene, CDR1 is SGDLS and CDR2 is YYNGEE. CDR3 size: 14 residues. The rearrangement uses TRBV9 and TRBJ2-2; D is unclear. The specimen sequenced was peripheral blood. This TCR derives from a woman aged 25 to 45 who had recovered from COVID-19. The CDR3, as DNA: TGTGCCAGCTCCTCGGCGGTCTTTATCGGGGAGCTGTTTTTT. It is translated as CASSSAVFIGELFF.